The 16 T cell receptor beta chains below all came from one sample that was sequenced in a study of blood T cells in healthy people across ages. A second about 6 to 12 cycle PCR used barcoded and J-beta primers. TCRdb reprocessed the 5' RACE reads via MiXCR and lists one record per CDR3 protein. The data contain roughly 720,000 distinct CDR3 sequences, roughly 53% of them singletons. Sequenced sample: blood. These receptors originate from an elderly man in good health.

The rearrangement links TRBV10-3 to TRBJ2-3; 8 nucleotides match TRBD2. The ends lost 4 bases at V and 9 bases at J; junction bases unmatched: 12. CDR1 and CDR2 (germline): ENHRY, SYGVKD. The CDR3 spans 15 residues. The CDR3 reads CAISVEAGAARTQYF. The DNA for the CDR3 is TGTGCCATCAGTGTAGAAGCGGGAGCGGCCAGGACGCAGTATTTT.

J is TRBJ2-3 and V is TRBV11-1; 8 bases line up with TRBD1. The CDR3 extends over 14 amino acids. J was trimmed by 4 bases and V by 5 bases; bases with no gene match: 5. Per germline, CDR1 SGHAT and CDR2 FQDESV (reference sequence). CDR3 nucleotide sequence: TGTGCCAGCAGCGTCGACAGGGGTCCAGATACGCAGTATTTT. As protein: CASSVDRGPDTQYF.

This chain links TRBV6-5 with TRBJ2-1; TRBD2 is a possible D gene (6 bases). CDR3 length: 14 amino acids. V was shortened by 8 bases and J by 2 bases, with 13 bases between the two germline ends. Germline V gene data show CDR1 as MNHEY and CDR2 as SVGAGI. CDR3: CASGGTGPYNEQFF. The DNA of the CDR3 is TGTGCCAGCGGGGGGACTGGCCCCTACAATGAGCAGTTCTTC.

This chain connects TRBV5-5 to TRBJ2-5; D is undetermined. This CDR3 comprises 17 residues. Germline V gives CDR1 SGHKS, CDR2 YYEKEE (reference sequence). Deletions cut 0 bases from V and 5 bases from J, with 20 bases between. The CDR3 DNA reads TGTGCCAGCAGCTTGGGTCCAGGCCAAAGGGTAGGGGAGACCCAGTACTTC. Protein sequence: CASSLGPGQRVGETQYF.

The chain employs TRBV20-1 and TRBJ1-5, with 9 bases identical to TRBD1. This CDR3 contains 12 residues. Germline V gene sequence: CDR1 DFQATT, CDR2 SNEGSKA (reference sequence). The CDR3 DNA reads as TGCAGCGTAACAGGGGGCAGCCAGCCCCAGCATTTT. It encodes CSVTGGSQPQHF.

To note about this clonotype: One junction end does not reproduce the germline sequence, and a read error may be involved. The chain uses TRBV2 and TRBJ2-4, with 9 bases lining up with TRBD1. Per germline, CDR1 SNHLY and CDR2 FYNNEI. The CDR3 has 14 residues. The CDR3 loop reads CASSAGTGRNTQYF. For the CDR3, the DNA is TGTGCCAGCAGTGCCGGGACAGGGAGGAACACTCAGTACTTC.

The CDR3 coding sequence is TGTGCCAGCAGGATCGCGGGGCACCCCTACGGGCAGTACTTC. Its protein is CASRIAGHPYGQYF. V is TRBV11-2 and J is TRBJ2-4, with a weak D call TRBD2 (6 bases). Trimming pared 6 bases from V and 13 bases from J, leaving 22 bases between. Germline assignment: CDR1 SGHAT and CDR2 FQNNGV. The CDR3 sequence is 14 residues long.

The chain is built from TRBV2 and TRBJ1-1; D is undetermined. The V gene's germline CDR1 is SNHLY and CDR2 FYNNEI. Trimming removed 6 bases from V and 0 bases from J, with 5 bases in between. The CDR3 is made up of 12 amino acids. The CDR3 spells CASRGLNTEAFF. As DNA, the CDR3 is TGTGCCAGCAGGGGATTGAACACTGAAGCTTTCTTT. Looking up the rest from reference TRBV2 and TRBJ1-1 gives the full variable domain: EPEVTQTPSHQVTQMGQEVILRCVPISNHLYFYWYRQILGQKVEFLVSFYNNEISEKSEIFDDQFSVERPDGSNFTLKIRSTKLEDSAMYFCASRGLNTEAFFGQGTRLTVV.

This clonotype was observed a few times. V gene TRBV20-1 combines with J gene TRBJ2-1, with TRBD2 identical over 7 bases. The CDR3 runs 11 residues. From germline, CDR1 is DFQATT and CDR2 SNEGSKA (reference sequence). CDR3 sequence: CSARGYNEQFF. The CDR3 DNA follows: TGCAGCGCGCGGGGGTACAATGAGCAGTTCTTC.

The chain uses TRBV7-3 and TRBJ2-3, with D perhaps TRBD1 or TRBD2 (5 bases each). This CDR3 spans 15 amino acids. Trimming pared 2 bases from V and 4 bases from J, leaving 13 bases between. The germline gives CDR1 SGHTA, CDR2 FQGTGA. Here the CDR3 reads CASSLGGRVADTQYF. In DNA form, the CDR3 reads TGTGCCAGCAGCTTAGGAGGCAGGGTAGCAGATACGCAGTATTTT.

The chain links TRBV7-9 to TRBJ2-3; a possible D gene is TRBD2 (5 bases). The V gene's germline CDR1 is SEHNR and CDR2 FQNEAQ (reference sequence). Trimming removed 3 bases at V and 2 bases at J, with 12 bases between. This CDR3 region has 15 residues. The CDR3 sequence is CASSFLEEATDTQYF. CDR3 coding DNA: TGTGCCAGCAGCTTCTTGGAGGAAGCCACAGATACGCAGTATTTT.

V gene TRBV21-1 combines with J gene TRBJ2-5; the table assigns TRBD2, which was not confirmed against the DNA. The J call is uncertain, as TRBJ2-7 better fits the DNA end. TRBV21-1 is an annotated pseudogene. This CDR3 is built from 16 residues. The CDR3 DNA is TGTGCCAGCAGCAGTCCGCGGGAGGTTACCTTTTCCGAGCAGTACTTC. It codes for CASSSPREVTFSEQYF.

In its sample, this clonotype was seen once. The rearrangement links TRBV6-5 to TRBJ1-2; TRBD1 agrees at 7 bases. Trimming cost V 5 bases and J 1 base; bases outside gene matches: 7. Germline V gene data show CDR1 as MNHEY and CDR2 as SVGAGI. CDR3 length equals 15 residues. The CDR3 DNA reads TGTGCCAGCAGTGACCAGGGGGGAGTTAACTATGGCTACACCTTC. It codes for CASSDQGGVNYGYTF.

CDR3 sequence reads: CSAPASGKGGEQFF. DNA for the CDR3: TGCAGTGCTCCTGCTAGCGGGAAGGGCGGGGAGCAGTTCTTC. This chain joins TRBV20-1 and TRBJ2-7, with 9 bases that match TRBD2. The J call could be wrong; TRBJ2-1 is a better fit for the DNA end. The germline V gene has CDR1 DFQATT and CDR2 SNEGSKA (reference sequence). The CDR3 sequence is 14 residues long.

V and J are TRBV28 and TRBJ2-7, with D maybe TRBD1 (5 bases). The CDR3 extends over 11 amino acids. Trimming removed 2 bases at V and 6 bases at J, with 5 bases between. Germline V gene sequence: CDR1 MDHEN, CDR2 SYDVKM. The CDR3 nucleotides are TGTGCCAGCAGTTTACAGGGCGAGCAGTACTTC. Its translation: CASSLQGEQYF.

The chain links TRBV7-6 to TRBJ2-4; 7 bases agree with TRBD1. The J call is in doubt because the DNA end fits TRBJ2-7 better. The CDR3 has 13 amino acids. Germline V gene data show CDR1 as SGHVS and CDR2 as FNYEAQ. CDR3 in DNA: TGTGCCAGCAGCGACGGGACAGACTACGAGCAGTACTTC. The encoded protein is CASSDGTDYEQYF.